Listed below are T cell receptor beta chains from one sample, sequenced in a study of OX40 agonist ivuxolimab in advanced cancers. Clones were sequenced by immunoSEQ multiplex PCR, and TCRdb holds only the in-frame ones, with some missing. The sample carries roughly 67,000 clones, 80% to 95% recorded once. The input for sequencing was CD4+ or CD8+ T cells sorted from blood, taken in a trial of the OX40 agonist ivuxolimab. Receptor source: an adult with an advanced solid tumor such as melanoma, head and neck, liver or kidney cancer. The CDR3 runs from the conserved cysteine through the conserved F or W. Each record gives: D gene, J gene, CDR3 length, V gene, clone size, CDR3 DNA, CDR3 protein. The D gene is left open where the match is weak. Rows give clone size only sometimes, using once, few, many, or a class for an expanded clone.

>NA|TRBJ2-1|13|TRBV6-4|NA
TGTGCCAGCAGTGACTCCGAGGGAAGGGCGCAGTTCTTC
CASSDSEGRAQFF
>NA|TRBJ1-5|13|TRBV13|NA
TGTGCCAGCAGCTTAGGGAGCAATCAGCCCCAGCATTTT
CASSLGSNQPQHF
>TRBD1|TRBJ1-2|14|TRBV7-9|NA
TGTGCCAGCTTTCGGGACAGTTCTAACTATGGCTACACCTTC
CASFRDSSNYGYTF
>NA|TRBJ2-2|14|TRBV6-5|NA
TGTGCCAGCAGTTACCCGGGGGCGGGCGGGGAGCTGTTTTTT
CASSYPGAGGELFF
>TRBD1|TRBJ1-2|13|TRBV7-2|NA
TGTGCCAGCAGCTGGGACAGGGACTATGGCTACACCTTC
CASSWDRDYGYTF
>NA|TRBJ1-1|13|TRBV1|NA
TGCACCAGCAGCCACGATCCGGGGCGTGAAGCTTTCTTT
CTSSHDPGREAFF
>TRBD1|TRBJ1-5|14|TRBV27|NA
TGTGCCAGCAGTCCCTGGGACAGTAATCAGCCCCAGCATTTT
CASSPWDSNQPQHF
>NA|TRBJ1-1|14|TRBV9|NA
TGTGCCAGCAGCCCGATTACAGAGAACACTGAAGCTTTCTTT
CASSPITENTEAFF
>TRBD1|TRBJ2-1|16|TRBV15|NA
TGTGCCACCAGCAGCAGGACAGGGGTTTTCTACAATGAGCAGTTCTTC
CATSSRTGVFYNEQFF
>TRBD1|TRBJ1-1|14|TRBV9|once
TGTGCCAGCAGTGAAGGGGGCGGGAACACTGAAGCTTTCTTT
CASSEGGGNTEAFF